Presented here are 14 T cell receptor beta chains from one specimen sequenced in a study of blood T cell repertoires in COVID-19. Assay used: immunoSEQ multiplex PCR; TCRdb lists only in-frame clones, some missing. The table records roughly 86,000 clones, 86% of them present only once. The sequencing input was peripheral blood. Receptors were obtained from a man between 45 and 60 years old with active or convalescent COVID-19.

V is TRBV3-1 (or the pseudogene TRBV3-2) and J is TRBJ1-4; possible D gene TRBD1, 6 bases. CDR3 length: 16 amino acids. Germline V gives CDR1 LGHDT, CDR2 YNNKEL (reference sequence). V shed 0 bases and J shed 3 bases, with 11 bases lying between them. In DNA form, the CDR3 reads TGTGCCAGCAGCCAAGATAGACAGGCCCCTAATGAAAAACTGTTTTTT. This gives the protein CASSQDRQAPNEKLFF.

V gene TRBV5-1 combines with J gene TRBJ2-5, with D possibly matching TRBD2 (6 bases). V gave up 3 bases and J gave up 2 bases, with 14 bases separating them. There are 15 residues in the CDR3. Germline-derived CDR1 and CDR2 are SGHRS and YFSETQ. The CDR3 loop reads CASSSFGEAQETQYF. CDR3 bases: TGCGCCAGCAGCTCCTTTGGGGAGGCTCAAGAGACCCAGTACTTC.

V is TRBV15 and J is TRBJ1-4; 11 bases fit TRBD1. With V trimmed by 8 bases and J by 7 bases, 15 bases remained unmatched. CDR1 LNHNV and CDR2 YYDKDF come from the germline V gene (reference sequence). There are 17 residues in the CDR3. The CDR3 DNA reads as TGTGCCACCCACCGGACAGGGGGCTCAGTGGGAGGTGAAAAACTGTTTTTT. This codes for CATHRTGGSVGGEKLFF.

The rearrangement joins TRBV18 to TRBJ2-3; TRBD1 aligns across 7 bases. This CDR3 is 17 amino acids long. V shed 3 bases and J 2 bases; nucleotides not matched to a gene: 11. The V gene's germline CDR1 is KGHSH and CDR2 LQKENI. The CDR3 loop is CASSPLGTVRNTDTQYF. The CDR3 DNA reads TGTGCCAGCTCACCCCTAGGGACAGTCCGGAACACAGATACGCAGTATTTT.

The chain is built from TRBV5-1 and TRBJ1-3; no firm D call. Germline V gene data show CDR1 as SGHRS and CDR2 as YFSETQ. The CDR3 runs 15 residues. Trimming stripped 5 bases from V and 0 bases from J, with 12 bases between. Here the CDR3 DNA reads TGCGCCAGCAGAGTGGATACTAGCTCTGGAAACACCATATATTTT. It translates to CASRVDTSSGNTIYF.

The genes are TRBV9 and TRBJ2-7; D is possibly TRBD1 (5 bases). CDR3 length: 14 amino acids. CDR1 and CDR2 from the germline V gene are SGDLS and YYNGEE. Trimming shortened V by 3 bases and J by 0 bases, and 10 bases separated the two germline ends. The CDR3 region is CASSEQANSYEQYF. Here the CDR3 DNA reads TGTGCCAGCAGCGAACAGGCAAACTCCTACGAGCAGTACTTC.

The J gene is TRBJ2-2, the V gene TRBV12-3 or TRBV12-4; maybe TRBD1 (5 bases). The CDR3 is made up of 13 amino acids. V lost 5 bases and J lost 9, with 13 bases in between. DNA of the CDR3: TGTGCCAGCAGTCCTACCTCGGACAGGGAGCTGTTTTTT. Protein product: CASSPTSDRELFF.

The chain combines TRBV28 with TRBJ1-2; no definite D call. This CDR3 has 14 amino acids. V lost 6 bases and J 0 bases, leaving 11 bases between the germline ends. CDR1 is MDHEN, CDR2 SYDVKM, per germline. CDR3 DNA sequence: TGTGCCAGCAGCTCCAAGCCTACTAACTATGGCTACACCTTC. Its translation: CASSSKPTNYGYTF.

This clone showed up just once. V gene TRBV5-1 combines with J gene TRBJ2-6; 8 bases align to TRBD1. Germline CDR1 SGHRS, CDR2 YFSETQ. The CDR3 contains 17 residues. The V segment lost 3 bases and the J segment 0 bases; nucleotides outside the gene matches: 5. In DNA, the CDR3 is TGCGCCAGCAGCTCGACAGGGGACTCCTCTGGGGCCAACGTCCTGACTTTC. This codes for CASSSTGDSSGANVLTF.

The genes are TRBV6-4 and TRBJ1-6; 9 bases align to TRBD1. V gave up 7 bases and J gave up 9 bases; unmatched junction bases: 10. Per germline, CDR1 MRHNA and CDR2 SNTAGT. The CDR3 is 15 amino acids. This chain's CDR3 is CASKVWDRDSSPLHF. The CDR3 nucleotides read TGTGCCAGCAAAGTGTGGGACAGGGATAGTTCACCCCTCCACTTT.

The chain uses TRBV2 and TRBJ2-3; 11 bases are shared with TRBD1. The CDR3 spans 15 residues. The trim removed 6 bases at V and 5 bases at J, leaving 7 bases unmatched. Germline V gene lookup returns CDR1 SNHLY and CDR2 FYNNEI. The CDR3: CASRLPGQGGDTQYF. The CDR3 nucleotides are TGTGCCAGCAGACTTCCGGGACAGGGGGGAGATACGCAGTATTTT.

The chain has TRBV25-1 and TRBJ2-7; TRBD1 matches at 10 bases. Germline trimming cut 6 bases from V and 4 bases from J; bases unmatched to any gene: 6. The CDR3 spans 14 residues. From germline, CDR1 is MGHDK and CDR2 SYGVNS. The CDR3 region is CASRGTGASYEQYF. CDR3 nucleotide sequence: TGTGCCAGCAGAGGGACAGGGGCTTCATACGAGCAGTACTTC.

CDR3 in DNA: TGTGCCAGCAGAATAGCGGGGGGGTCCGGGGAGCAGTTCTTC. Amino acid sequence: CASRIAGGSGEQFF. The rearrangement joins TRBV3-1 (or the pseudogene TRBV3-2) to TRBJ2-1, with 11 bases aligning to TRBD2. Germline lookup yields CDR1 LGHDT and CDR2 YNNKEL (reference sequence). CDR3 length: 14 residues. Unmatched junction bases numbered 8, after V lost 6 bases and J lost 10 bases.

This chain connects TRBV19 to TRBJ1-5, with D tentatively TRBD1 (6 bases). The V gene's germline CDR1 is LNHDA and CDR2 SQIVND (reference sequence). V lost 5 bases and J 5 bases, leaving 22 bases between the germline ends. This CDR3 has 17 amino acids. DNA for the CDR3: TGTGCCAGTAGTGCGCGAGATTTACAGGGCTCGTATCAGCCCCAGCATTTT. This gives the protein CASSARDLQGSYQPQHF.